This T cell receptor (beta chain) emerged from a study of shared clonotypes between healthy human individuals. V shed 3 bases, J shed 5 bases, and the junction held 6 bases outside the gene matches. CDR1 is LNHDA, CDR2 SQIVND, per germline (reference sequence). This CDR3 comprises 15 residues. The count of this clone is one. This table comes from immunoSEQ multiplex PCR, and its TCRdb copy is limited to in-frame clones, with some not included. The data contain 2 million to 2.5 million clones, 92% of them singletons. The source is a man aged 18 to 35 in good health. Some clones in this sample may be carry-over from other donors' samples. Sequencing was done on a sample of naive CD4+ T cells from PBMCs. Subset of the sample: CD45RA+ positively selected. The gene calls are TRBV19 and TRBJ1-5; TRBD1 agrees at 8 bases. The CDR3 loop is CASSIPGGGDQPQHF. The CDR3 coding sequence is TGTGCCAGTAGTATTCCAGGGGGCGGGGATCAGCCCCAGCATTTT.